This TCR beta chain was recovered during a study of spatial heterogeneity in lung cancer. Turning to the study itself: Detected sequences consistently included more beta-chain ones than alpha-chain ones.

All TCR cDNA molecules were individually tagged with a unique molecular identifier. TCRdb used MiXCR to reprocess the 5' RACE reads, holding one entry per CDR3 protein. The sample carries approximately 40,000 distinct CDR3 sequences, less than 9.5% recorded once. There are many counts of this clonotype. The time point here: sample taken at primary tumor resection. Unsorted whole RNA samples from tumor, nontumor lung or frozen PBMC were sequenced. From germline, CDR1 is SEHNR and CDR2 FQNEAQ (reference sequence). The CDR3 is 17 residues long. V lost 1 base, J lost 4 bases, and 19 bases lay in between. The chain recombines TRBV7-9 with TRBJ2-5, with D uncertain. The sample consisted of PBMCs, taken at surgery. The receptor was isolated from a female donor with early-stage non-small cell lung cancer. The CDR3 sequence is CASSLGISVQFGETQYF. For the CDR3, the DNA is TGTGCCAGCAGCTTAGGTATCAGCGTGCAGTTCGGAGAGACCCAGTACTTC.